This T cell receptor (beta chain) stems from a study of T cells in Graves' hyperthyroidism and ophthalmopathy. The diagnoses drew upon clinical symptoms, serum thyroxine and TRAb, thyroid ultrasound and orbital computed tomography. There were TCR beta CDR3 regions amplified from RNA transcripts. First-round RT-PCR of the TCR CDR3 relied on the HTBI primer set. From the multiplex PCR reads, TCRdb called clonotypes with MiXCR, one entry per CDR3 protein. The table has hundreds of thousands of distinct CDR3 sequences, more than 13% seen once. This clonotype was detected ten times or more. Its specificity is unknown. J lost 7 bases, V lost 5 bases, and 13 bases had no gene match. Germline CDR1 and CDR2: SGHAT and FQNNGV. This CDR3 has 16 amino acids. Study outcomes and limitations: A model using 13 V-J features told ophthalmopathy apart from stable hyperthyroidism. The model anticipated ophthalmopathy a median around six months pre-onset. In the blood, most expanded thyroid clonotypes above 0.001 appeared as well.

This chain joins TRBV11-2 and TRBJ2-1, with 8 bases aligning to TRBD1. This receptor was identified in a man aged 45-65 years with Graves' ophthalmopathy. Sequencing was performed on blood. CDR3: CASSLDRGTVVNEQFF. The CDR3 bases are TGTGCCAGCAGCCTCGACAGGGGTACAGTTGTGAATGAGCAGTTCTTC.